This T cell receptor (beta chain) is from a study of blood T cells in healthy people across ages. Primed by a sample-barcoded 5' primer and a J-beta primer mix, a second PCR proceeded for about 7 to 11 cycles. TCRdb ran MiXCR on the 5' RACE reads and lists one entry per CDR3 protein. The repertoire includes 1.5 million to 1.9 million distinct CDR3 sequences, under 55% of them detected once, and approximately 4% sits in the top ten. V shed 5 bases and J 7 bases; nucleotides not matched to a gene: 8. CDR3 length: 14 residues. The germline V gene encodes CDR1 MNHEY and CDR2 SVGAGI. The clonotype comes from a woman between 18 and 29 years old in good health. Source material: blood. V usage is TRBV6-5 and J usage is TRBJ1-1, with 9 bases identical to TRBD1. The CDR3 reads CASSADRGGGEAFF. The CDR3 DNA follows: TGTGCCAGCAGTGCGGACAGGGGAGGGGGTGAAGCTTTCTTT.